This T cell receptor (beta chain) was documented in a study of shared clonotypes between healthy human individuals. Generated by immunoSEQ multiplex PCR, the TCRdb table keeps only in-frame clones and is missing some. The table has around 1 million clones, approximately 80% seen once. The ends were cut back, 1 base at V and 5 bases at J, with 9 bases in the middle. This CDR3 comprises 13 residues. Germline V gives CDR1 SGHRS, CDR2 YFSETQ. This receptor was taken from a man younger than 30 in good health. The gene calls are TRBV5-1 and TRBJ1-1; D is undetermined. Sequencing used memory CD4+ T cells sorted from blood. Subset: CD45RA-negative fraction. In nucleotides, the CDR3 is TGCGCCAGCAGCTTGTCATCCCTAACTGAAGCTTTCTTT. The encoded protein is CASSLSSLTEAFF.